This T cell receptor beta chain was sequenced in a study of cytomegalovirus exposure and HLA in healthy donors. Broader study findings: Investigators reported 150 to 200 TCR beta chains as tied to cytomegalovirus. Clonal expansion, a later analysis showed, was greater in HLA-associated TCR beta chains than in equally common others. It was confirmed in vitro that a few of the CMV-associated chains were specific for CMV antigens.

13 Jbeta primers and 60 Vbeta primers were used for the PCR. The data were produced by immunoSEQ multiplex PCR, yet TCRdb's version contains in-frame clones alone and is incomplete. Seen here are some 210,000 clones, roughly 80% observed once, and the top ten hold over 2%. A few counts support this clone. Its antigen is still unknown. This CDR3 region has 13 residues. Trimming pared 4 bases from V and 0 bases from J, leaving 6 bases between. CDR1 is SNHLY, CDR2 FYNNEI, per germline. The TCR sequence derives from a woman aged 30 to 39 in good health and CMV-seropositive. Sequenced sample: PBMCs. The rearrangement links TRBV2 to TRBJ1-2, with D possibly matching TRBD1 (5 bases). The CDR3 here is CASSGQSNYGYTF. Here the CDR3 DNA reads TGTGCCAGCAGTGGACAGTCTAACTATGGCTACACCTTC.